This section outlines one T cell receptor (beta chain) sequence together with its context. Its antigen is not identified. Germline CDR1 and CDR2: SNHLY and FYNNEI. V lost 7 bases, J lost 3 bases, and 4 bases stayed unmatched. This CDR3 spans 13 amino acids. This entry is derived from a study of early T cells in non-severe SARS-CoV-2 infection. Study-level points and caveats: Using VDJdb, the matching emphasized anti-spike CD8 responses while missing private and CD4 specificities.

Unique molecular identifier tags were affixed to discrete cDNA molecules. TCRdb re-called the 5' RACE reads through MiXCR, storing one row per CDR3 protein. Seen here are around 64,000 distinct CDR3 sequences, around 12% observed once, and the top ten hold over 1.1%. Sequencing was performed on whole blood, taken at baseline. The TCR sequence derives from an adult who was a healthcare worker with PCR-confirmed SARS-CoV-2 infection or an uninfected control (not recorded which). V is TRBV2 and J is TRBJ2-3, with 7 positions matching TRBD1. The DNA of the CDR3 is TGTGCCAGCATTACAGGGGCTACAGATACGCAGTATTTT. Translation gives CASITGATDTQYF.